Below, one T cell receptor (beta chain) is given with its context. In the authors' methods: Reference gene primer amplification in the assay estimated nucleated cell counts. Measured with immunoSEQ multiplex PCR; TCRdb has only the in-frame clones, and not every one. The V and J calls and clone size come from that table; D and trimming were worked out from the DNA. The sample records 110,000 or so clones, roughly 79% being singletons. This specimen belongs to a study of blood T cell repertoires in COVID-19. Background on the study: The samples span acute and convalescent COVID-19 from the United States, Italy and Spain. In each case, the material was cDNA or gDNA derived from T cells, B-cell-depleted T cells, or PBMCs.

The sequence came from a human donor in a cohort sampled during active COVID-19. Sequencing was carried out using peripheral blood.

The CDR3 is CASSLQEVTEAFF. CDR3 nucleotides: TGTGCCAGCAGTCTGCAGGAGGTCACTGAAGCTTTCTTT. The chain employs TRBV6-2 or TRBV6-3 and TRBJ1-1; D call uncertain. The V gene lost 5 bases and the J gene lost 4 bases, with 11 bases spanning the gap. The CDR3 sequence is 13 residues long. The germline V gene has CDR1 MNHEY and CDR2 SVGEGT.